One and the same sample provided the 19 T cell receptor beta chains below, sequenced in a study of human T cells and chemical hapten exposure. This sample's time point: pre-sensitization, week 0. As for treatment: therapeutic diphenylcyclopropenone sensitization with weekly scalp DPC. Each CDR3 protein gets one entry after TCRdb re-called the RACE reads with MiXCR. The data show about 380,000 distinct CDR3 sequences, roughly 5% seen once. Sample: whole blood, taken in connection with sensitization to the hapten diphenylcyclopropenone (DPC). These receptors came from a woman aged 45-65 years with alopecia areata. Some clones in this sample may be carry-over from other donors' samples.

In its sample, this clonotype was seen a few times. This sequence joins TRBV11-2 and TRBJ2-5; tentatively, D is TRBD2 (6 bases). The V gene lost 1 base and the J gene lost 4 bases, with 10 bases spanning the gap. CDR3 length: 14 residues. The V gene's germline CDR1 is SGHAT and CDR2 FQNNGV. The CDR3 coding sequence is TGTGCCAGCAGCTTAGGGGGGAGGCCAGAGACCCAGTACTTC. This encodes CASSLGGRPETQYF.

This clonotype was counted at least ten times. The V call is TRBV23-1, the J call TRBJ2-3; no clear D gene. TRBV23-1 has ORF status, its function being uncertain. Trimming pared 0 bases from V and 2 bases from J, leaving 6 bases between. The CDR3 totals 14 residues. The CDR3 bases are TGCGCCAGCAGTCAATCGGCCGACACAGATACGCAGTATTTT. Residues: CASSQSADTDTQYF.

This clonotype has only a few counts. The chain carries TRBV6-2 or TRBV6-3 and TRBJ2-7; TRBD1 or TRBD2 may be the D gene (5 bases each). Germline CDR1 MNHEY, CDR2 SVGEGT. The V end lost 5 bases, the J end lost 9 bases, and 20 bases lay between the germline ends. This CDR3 is 14 amino acids long. CDR3 region: CASSPPGPTIGQYF. Here the CDR3 DNA reads TGTGCCAGCAGTCCACCGGGACCGACGATAGGGCAGTACTTC.

This clonotype was recorded many times. The chain recombines TRBV12-3 or TRBV12-4 with TRBJ2-3; tentatively, D is TRBD1 or TRBD2 (5 bases each). Trimming took 3 bases from V and 3 from J, leaving 13 bases between them. The length of the CDR3 is 15 residues. The CDR3 loop reads CASSFRPGSTDTQYF. CDR3 nucleotide sequence: TGTGCCAGCAGTTTCCGGCCAGGGAGTACAGATACGCAGTATTTT.

This clonotype was recorded at least ten times. This sequence joins TRBV6-5 and TRBJ2-1, with D possibly matching TRBD2 (5 bases). Germline V gives CDR1 MNHEY, CDR2 SVGAGI. The CDR3 spans 15 residues. Deletions cut 6 bases from V and 4 bases from J, with 16 bases between. CDR3 loop: CASSGSDGLYNEQFF. Here the CDR3 DNA reads TGTGCCAGCAGCGGTAGCGACGGGCTGTACAATGAGCAGTTCTTC.

This chain uses TRBV18 with TRBJ2-3; 9 bases line up with TRBD1. The ends lost 6 bases at V and 1 base at J; junction bases unmatched: 14. Germline CDR1 is KGHSH and CDR2 is LQKENI. The CDR3 spans 18 residues. The CDR3 loop is CASSTLGDRAWGTDTQYF. Written as DNA, the CDR3 is TGTGCCAGCTCGACCCTGGGGGACAGGGCTTGGGGCACAGATACGCAGTATTTT.

The table lists this clonotype with a few counts. The chain carries TRBV20-1 and TRBJ1-1; D not certain. V lost 3 bases and J 3 bases, leaving 8 bases between the germline ends. The CDR3 spans 12 residues. Germline V CDR1 and CDR2: DFQATT, SNEGSKA (reference sequence). The CDR3 DNA sequence: TGCAGTGCTAGCTTAGTTTACACTGAAGCTTTCTTT. Translation gives CSASLVYTEAFF.

This clonotype has at least ten counts. This chain uses TRBV15 with TRBJ2-7; 8 nucleotides agree with TRBD2. The CDR3 has 14 residues. The V and J ends lost 6 bases and 2 bases, in that order; junction bases with no gene match: 6. Germline V gene lookup returns CDR1 LNHNV and CDR2 YYDKDF (reference sequence). The CDR3 here is CATSSSGFTYEQYF. CDR3 DNA sequence: TGTGCCACCAGTTCTAGCGGGTTCACCTACGAGCAGTACTTC. The full variable domain, its missing parts supplied by reference TRBV15 and TRBJ2-7, is DAMVIQNPRYQVTQFGKPVTLSCSQTLNHNVMYWYQQKSSQAPKLLFHYYDKDFNNEADTPDNFQSRRPNTSFCFLDIRSPGLGDTAMYLCATSSSGFTYEQYFGPGTRLTVT.

The chain carries TRBV27 and TRBJ2-1; 7 nucleotides line up with TRBD2. Germline V gives CDR1 MNHEY, CDR2 SMNVEV (reference sequence). CDR3 length equals 16 residues. After removal of 3 bases from V and 8 bases from J, the junction contained 13 bases not matched to a gene. Written as DNA, the CDR3 is TGTGCCAGCAGTTTTAGGGAGGGAGGGATTAGCGATGAGCAGTTCTTC. Protein product: CASSFREGGISDEQFF.

This clonotype turned up a few times. The chain couples TRBV20-1 to TRBJ1-4, with a tentative D call TRBD1 (5 bases). Germline-derived CDR1 and CDR2 are DFQATT and SNEGSKA (reference sequence). V was trimmed by 6 bases and J by 6 bases, leaving 20 bases between them. The CDR3 runs 15 residues. The CDR3 is CSAQSPGLQDEKLFF. The CDR3 region has the DNA TGCAGTGCGCAGTCGCCGGGACTCCAGGATGAAAAACTGTTTTTT.

This clonotype was seen ten or more times. The chain joins TRBV27 to TRBJ1-5; D may be TRBD1 (5 bases). Germline V gene lookup returns CDR1 MNHEY and CDR2 SMNVEV (reference sequence). The V end was cut by 5 bases, the J end by 3 bases, with 11 bases between. The CDR3 has 14 amino acids. CDR3 in DNA: TGTGCCAGCAGTCCTCAGGGCCCCAATCAGCCCCAGCATTTT. Translation: CASSPQGPNQPQHF.

This clonotype was seen only a few times. The CDR3 nucleotides read TGTGCCAGCAGTTTGCTCCCCCAGGGAAACTATGGCTACACCTTC. This encodes CASSLLPQGNYGYTF. V usage is TRBV27 and J usage is TRBJ1-2; D is possibly TRBD1 (5 bases). The V end lost 3 bases, the J end lost 2 bases, and 13 bases lay between the germline ends. The CDR3 is 15 residues long. From germline, CDR1 is MNHEY and CDR2 SMNVEV (reference sequence).

This clonotype was picked up many times. The V and J genes are TRBV5-1 and TRBJ1-1; D not resolved. Looked up from germline, CDR1 is SGHRS and CDR2 is YFSETQ. Between the trimmed V and J ends, which lost 0 bases and 5 bases, there was a span of 11 bases. The CDR3 totals 14 residues. The CDR3 sequence: CASSLGPEGTEAFF. The CDR3, as DNA: TGCGCCAGCAGCTTGGGCCCCGAGGGAACTGAAGCTTTCTTT.

This clonotype occurred many times. J is TRBJ2-1 and V is TRBV9; possibly TRBD2 for D (6 bases). Trimming removed 2 bases from V and 6 bases from J, with 6 bases in between. Germline CDR1 and CDR2: SGDLS and YYNGEE. There are 12 residues in the CDR3. The chain's CDR3 is CASSVSGNEQFF. The CDR3 DNA follows: TGTGCCAGCAGCGTTAGCGGCAATGAGCAGTTCTTC.

This clonotype was seen a few times. The chain combines TRBV6-1 with TRBJ1-2; D not resolved. The CDR3 is 11 residues long. Trimming stripped 1 base from V and 8 bases from J, with 5 bases between. Germline CDR1 MNHNS, CDR2 SASEGT. The CDR3 region is CASSEVSGYTF. The CDR3 DNA reads as TGTGCCAGCAGTGAAGTTTCAGGCTACACCTTC.

In this sample, this clonotype turned up a few times. The chain combines TRBV12-3 or TRBV12-4 with TRBJ2-1; tentatively, D is TRBD2 (5 bases). CDR3 size: 14 residues. With 3 bases removed from V and 5 bases from J, the gap between germline ends came to 11 bases. DNA of the CDR3: TGTGCCAGCAGTTTTTCTCTAGCAAACAATGAGCAGTTCTTC. Its translation: CASSFSLANNEQFF.

V usage is TRBV7-2 and J usage is TRBJ2-3; D not resolved. Germline CDR1 SGHTA, CDR2 FQGNSA. This CDR3 region has 14 residues. V gave up 4 bases and J gave up 4 bases, with 12 bases separating them. CDR3 sequence reads: CASSSVSGPDTQYF. The CDR3 region has the DNA TGTGCCAGCAGCTCTGTCTCGGGCCCAGATACGCAGTATTTT. Drawing the rest from reference TRBV7-2 and TRBJ2-3, the complete variable domain is GAGVSQSPSNKVTEKGKDVELRCDPISGHTALYWYRQSLGQGLEFLIYFQGNSAPDKSGLPSDRFSAERTGGSVSTLTIQRTQQEDSAVYLCASSSVSGPDTQYFGPGTRLTVL.

The sample holds a few counts of this clonotype. The chain is built from TRBV20-1 and TRBJ2-1; 9 bases are shared with TRBD2. Germline assignment: CDR1 DFQATT and CDR2 SNEGSKA (reference sequence). The CDR3 covers 16 residues. Trimming at V came to 0 bases and at J to 4 bases, leaving 7 bases not matched to a gene. The CDR3 DNA sequence: TGCAGTGCTAGAGACTTTAGCGGGGGAAAATACAATGAGCAGTTCTTC. Translating it yields CSARDFSGGKYNEQFF.

This clonotype appeared many times. The rearrangement links TRBV20-1 to TRBJ2-7, with a weak D call TRBD1 (6 bases). CDR1 and CDR2 from the germline V gene are DFQATT and SNEGSKA (reference sequence). The CDR3 has 15 amino acids. The V end was cut by 0 bases, the J end by 2 bases, with 14 bases between. In nucleotides, the CDR3 is TGCAGTGCTAGAGATCGGGCTAGGGGGACCTACGAGCAGTACTTC. It translates to CSARDRARGTYEQYF.